The 4 T cell receptor beta chains given below trace back to one sample, sequenced in a study of regulatory T cells in long-lasting Graves disease. Both iRepertoire HTBI primers and Arm-PCR of CDR3 regions were used to build the TCR beta libraries. A single record per CDR3 protein comes from TCRdb applying MiXCR to the multiplex PCR reads. The sample holds about 220,000 distinct CDR3 sequences, around a fifth seen once. Regarding time point: newly diagnosed GD, antithyroid drugs for less than 3 months. The TCR library was prepared using RNA isolated from PBMCs. The same specimen was also included in a second study, on T cells in Graves' hyperthyroidism and ophthalmopathy.

The specimen comprised peripheral blood mononuclear cells (PBMCs), sampled at new diagnosis, from a patient treated with antithyroid drugs. Every receptor here comes from a woman in her 30s with Graves disease.

Comments on this clonotype: Given a far larger clone just one base away, this is likely a sequencing read error. The rearrangement joins TRBV11-3 to TRBJ2-5, with 9 bases lining up with TRBD2. V was pared by 6 bases and J by 2 bases, with 10 bases of the junction left unmatched. This CDR3 is built from 16 residues. Germline CDR1 is SGHNT and CDR2 is YENEEA. DNA of the CDR3: TGTGCCAGCAGGCCCAACCTAGCGGGGCAACAAGAGACCCAGTACTTC. This translates into CASRPNLAGQQETQYF.

Many counts were recorded for this clonotype. The genes are TRBV28 and TRBJ1-1; D is unclear. The CDR3 sequence is 11 residues long. Germline CDR1 MDHEN, CDR2 SYDVKM. V lost 6 bases to trimming and J lost 11 bases, with 13 bases between them. The CDR3: CASSLASRAFF. The CDR3 bases are TGTGCCAGCAGCCTAGCCTCTCGCGCTTTCTTT.

This clonotype was observed at least ten times. This chain uses TRBV7-9 with TRBJ2-7, with 8 positions matching TRBD2. The germline CDR1 and CDR2 sequences are SEHNR and FQNEAQ (reference sequence). There are 15 residues in the CDR3. J gave up 3 bases and V 2 bases, and 6 bases lay outside the gene matches. For the CDR3, the DNA is TGTGCCAGCAGCTTATTCGCTAGCGGGCTCTACGAGCAGTACTTC. It encodes CASSLFASGLYEQYF.

This clonotype was observed a single time. The chain carries TRBV5-1 and TRBJ2-3; D is perhaps TRBD2 (6 bases). Germline-derived CDR1 and CDR2 are SGHRS and YFSETQ. Deletions cut 1 base from V and 0 bases from J, with 6 bases between. This CDR3 is built from 14 residues. CDR3 sequence reads: CASSLLASTDTQYF. The DNA for the CDR3 is TGCGCCAGCAGCTTGCTAGCGAGCACAGATACGCAGTATTTT. The complete variable domain, with remaining parts taken from reference TRBV5-1 and TRBJ2-3, reads KAGVTQTPRYLIKTRGQQVTLSCSPISGHRSVSWYQQTPGQGLQFLFEYFSETQRNKGNFPGRFSGRQFSNSRSEMNVSTLELGDSALYLCASSLLASTDTQYFGPGTRLTVL.